The TCR beta chain described here comes from a study of PD-1 blockade in classical Hodgkin lymphoma. Time point given: cycle 4 day 1 (C4D1), after five to seven weeks of nivolumab. There was relapse after autologous stem cell transplantation in every patient, and there was variation in brentuximab vedotin exposure. Produced via immunoSEQ multiplex PCR; TCRdb's table is partial and in-frame only. Altogether 90,000 or so clones are present, more than 70% being singletons, with the ten largest covering about 9%. This clone was seen just once. The CDR3 runs 16 residues. V was pared by 4 bases and J by 0 bases, with 15 bases between. Germline CDR1 and CDR2: LNHDA and SQIVND (reference sequence).

This chain connects TRBV19 to TRBJ1-2; perhaps TRBD1 as D (5 bases). This specimen consisted of peripheral blood mononuclear cells (PBMCs), obtained before the fourth cycle of nivolumab. The clonotype comes from a human donor with classical Hodgkin lymphoma. The CDR3 DNA is TGTGCCAGTAGTACGGGACCGAGACTTGCTAACTATGGCTACACCTTC. Amino acid sequence: CASSTGPRLANYGYTF.